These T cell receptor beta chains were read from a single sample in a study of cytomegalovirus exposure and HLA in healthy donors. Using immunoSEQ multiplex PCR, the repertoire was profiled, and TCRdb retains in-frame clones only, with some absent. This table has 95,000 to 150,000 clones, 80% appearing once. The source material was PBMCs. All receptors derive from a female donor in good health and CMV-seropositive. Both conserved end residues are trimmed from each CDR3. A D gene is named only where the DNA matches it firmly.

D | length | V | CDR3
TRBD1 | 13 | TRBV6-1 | ASRKGTGGQETQY
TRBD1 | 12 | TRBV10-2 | ASGRPGTGDGYT
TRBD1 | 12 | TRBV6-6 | ASTVGTAFAGYT
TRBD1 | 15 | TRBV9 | ASSAGGLTFMPYGYT
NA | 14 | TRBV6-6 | ASFRTAAGKDYGYT
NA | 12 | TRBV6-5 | ASSYSNRDDGYT
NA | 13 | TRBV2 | ASSETGTGISPLH
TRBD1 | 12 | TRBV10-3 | AIGSGQSFDRLF
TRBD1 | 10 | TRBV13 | ASRAGGTEAF
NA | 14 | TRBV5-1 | ASSLGTRASTDTQY
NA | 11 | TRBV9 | ASSVGPNTEAF
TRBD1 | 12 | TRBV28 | ASSLGQGYQPQH
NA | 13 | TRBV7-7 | ASSLAGTGQETQY
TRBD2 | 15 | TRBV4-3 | ASSQAHGLGGGETQY
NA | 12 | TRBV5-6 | ASSLAVFSYGYT
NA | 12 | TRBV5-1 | ASSLFARAETQY
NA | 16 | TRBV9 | ASSVEYGSPGNTGELF
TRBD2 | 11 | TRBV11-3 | ASSLGGADTQY
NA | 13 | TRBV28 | ASSSPGHVNTEAF